This TCR beta chain came from a study of PD-L1 blockade in urothelial cancer. Study in general: Prior regimens of chemotherapy numbered 0 to 3 per patient.

Germline V CDR1 and CDR2: SQVTM, ANQGSEA. The CDR3 has 14 residues. V lost 8 bases, J lost 2 bases, and 11 bases stayed unmatched. This sample's time point: pretreatment peripheral blood. Study-level results: A pretreatment blood TCR clonality that fell below the median predicted better progression-free and overall survival. It was durable-benefit patients whose tumor-associated blood clones expanded more at 3 weeks.

Every PCR got spiked synthetic TCR analog templates. Data came from immunoSEQ multiplex PCR; TCRdb stores just in-frame clones and leaves some out. The repertoire holds around 38,000 clones, with about 80% as singletons. Concerning this clone: Its specificity is unknown.

This receptor was identified in a man aged 60-69 years with urothelial cancer. This sample comprised PBMCs, obtained around atezolizumab (anti-PD-L1) treatment. The V call is TRBV29-1, the J call TRBJ2-5; 7 nucleotides align to TRBD2. CDR3 bases: TGCAGCTTCAGGAGGGAGGGGACGCAAGAGACCCAGTACTTC. Its translation is CSFRREGTQETQYF. Supplemented by reference TRBV29-1 and TRBJ2-5, the full variable domain reads SAVISQKPSRDICQRGTSLTIQCQVDSQVTMMFWYRQQPGQSLTLIATANQGSEATYESGFVIDKFPISRPNLTFSTLTVSNMSPEDSSIYLCSFRREGTQETQYFGPGTRLLVL.